These 16 T cell receptor beta chains were all obtained from the same sample, sequenced in a study of cytomegalovirus exposure and HLA in healthy donors (dated by TCRdb to the late 2010s). The receptor library was made with the immunoSEQ multiplex PCR assay. For the multiplex PCR, a mixture combining 60 forward primers for TCR Vbeta segments and 13 reverse primers for TCR Jbeta segments was used. TCRdb re-hosts the immuneACCESS table, in-frame sequences only. Its copies lack some clones; in the studies checked, an unresolved V gene accounts for under half of them, and the cause for the rest is not known. This sample holds roughly 100,000 clones; 60% to 75% were observed only once. The ten largest clones take up 2.5% to 3% of the sample. The sequenced material came from PBMCs. The source of these receptors is a male donor in good health and CMV-seropositive.

The chain couples TRBV10-3 to TRBJ1-1; TRBD1 is a possible D gene (6 bases). This CDR3 spans 12 amino acids. Germline lookup yields CDR1 ENHRY and CDR2 SYGVKD. The germline V and J ends were trimmed by 8 bases and 5 bases, with 12 bases remaining between them. The CDR3 DNA follows: TGTGCCATCGGGAGAACAGGGACTGAAGCTTTCTTT. Translated: CAIGRTGTEAFF.

The genes are TRBV30 and TRBJ1-4; D gene unclear. The germline V gene encodes CDR1 GTSNPN and CDR2 SVGIG (reference sequence). V dropped 2 bases and J dropped 6 bases, with 7 bases sitting between them. This CDR3 has 12 residues. The chain's CDR3 is CAWSYTDEKLFF. CDR3 sequence (DNA): TGTGCCTGGAGTTATACAGATGAAAAACTGTTTTTT. The full variable domain, rest sourced from reference TRBV30 and TRBJ1-4, is SQTIHQWPATLVQPVGSPLSLECTVEGTSNPNLYWYRQAAGRGLQLLFYSVGIGQISSEVPQNLSASRPQDRQFILSSKKLLLSDSGFYLCAWSYTDEKLFFGSGTQLSVL.

The chain carries TRBV6-5 and TRBJ2-7, with 9 bases fitting TRBD1. The CDR3 totals 15 residues. Germline lookup yields CDR1 MNHEY and CDR2 SVGAGI. The V gene end was trimmed by 5 bases and the J gene end by 1 base; junction bases not matched to a gene: 6. CDR3 sequence (DNA): TGTGCCAGCAGTAACAGGGGGCGAGGGTCCTACGAGCAGTACTTC. Its translation: CASSNRGRGSYEQYF.

The chain carries TRBV7-2 and TRBJ2-5; 8 bases fit TRBD2. This CDR3 spans 17 amino acids. The V gene end was trimmed by 1 base and the J gene end by 5 bases; junction bases not matched to a gene: 12. CDR1 and CDR2 (germline): SGHTA, FQGNSA. DNA for the CDR3: TGTGCCAGCAGCTTAGTCGGGGGAGCTAGCGGGTTGGAGACCCAGTACTTC. Encoded protein: CASSLVGGASGLETQYF.

This chain links TRBV30 with TRBJ1-3, with TRBD1 identical over 12 bases. CDR1 GTSNPN and CDR2 SVGIG come from the germline V gene (reference sequence). The CDR3 covers 14 residues. Trimming cost V 0 bases and J 8 bases; bases outside gene matches: 2. CDR3 in amino acids: CAWSVGQGADTIYF. The CDR3 nucleotides are TGTGCCTGGAGTGTGGGACAGGGGGCGGACACCATATATTTT.

The chain recombines TRBV27 with TRBJ2-7; perhaps TRBD1 as D (5 bases). Germline V gene sequence: CDR1 MNHEY, CDR2 SMNVEV (reference sequence). The CDR3 spans 13 residues. Trimming took off 4 bases at V and 3 bases at J, with 10 bases between the two ends. The CDR3 region is CASSSSRGYEQYF. CDR3 nucleotide sequence: TGTGCCAGCAGTTCATCTAGGGGCTACGAGCAGTACTTC.

The CDR3 DNA sequence: TGTGCCAGCAGCCAAGAGCTGGGACAGACAAACACCATATATTTT. Protein: CASSQELGQTNTIYF. The chain combines TRBV16 with TRBJ1-3; TRBD1 aligns across 7 bases. J lost 6 bases, V lost 2 bases, and 7 bases had no gene match. CDR1 KGHSY and CDR2 FQNENV come from the germline V gene. The CDR3 loop spans 15 amino acids.

This chain connects TRBV30 to TRBJ2-5; D remains ambiguous. Trimming pared 5 bases from V and 9 bases from J, leaving 13 bases between. Germline-derived CDR1 and CDR2 are GTSNPN and SVGIG (reference sequence). CDR3 size: 11 residues. In DNA, the CDR3 is TGTGCCTGGGCTCACACGGGTCCCCAGTACTTC. Translated, it gives CAWAHTGPQYF.

V is TRBV10-3 and J is TRBJ2-7, with D unclear. CDR1 is ENHRY and CDR2 is SYGVKD in the germline V gene. The ends were cut back, 10 bases at V and 0 bases at J, with 16 bases in the middle. This CDR3 contains 14 residues. The CDR3 protein is CATHGSPNSYEQYF. The CDR3 nucleotides are TGTGCCACCCACGGGTCTCCAAACTCCTACGAGCAGTACTTC.

The V gene is TRBV7-2, the J gene TRBJ2-5; 7 nucleotides line up with TRBD2. The CDR3 has 16 residues. The V gene's germline CDR1 is SGHTA and CDR2 FQGNSA. J lost 2 bases, V lost 5 bases, and 11 bases had no gene match. CDR3 in amino acids: CASSPPPTSVQETQYF. In nucleotides, the CDR3 is TGTGCCAGCAGCCCTCCCCCCACTAGCGTACAAGAGACCCAGTACTTC. The variable domain in full, completed from reference TRBV7-2 and TRBJ2-5, reads GAGVSQSPSNKVTEKGKDVELRCDPISGHTALYWYRQSLGQGLEFLIYFQGNSAPDKSGLPSDRFSAERTGGSVSTLTIQRTQQEDSAVYLCASSPPPTSVQETQYFGPGTRLLVL.

The rearrangement uses TRBV29-1 and TRBJ2-3, with 8 bases lining up with TRBD2. The trim removed 0 bases at V and 2 bases at J, leaving 13 bases unmatched. The CDR3 length is 18 residues. Looked up from germline, CDR1 is SQVTM and CDR2 is ANQGSEA. CDR3 residues: CSVEEIGGGPIFTDTQYF. CDR3 nucleotide sequence: TGCAGCGTTGAAGAGATCGGGGGGGGTCCCATATTCACAGATACGCAGTATTTT.

The count of this clone is one. The chain recombines TRBV7-3 with TRBJ1-1; 9 bases line up with TRBD1. This CDR3 spans 14 amino acids. V was clipped by 3 bases and J by 1 base; unmatched bases: 0. The germline CDR1 and CDR2 sequences are SGHTA and FQGTGA. The chain's CDR3 is CASSLGQGNTEAFF. CDR3 in DNA: TGTGCCAGCAGCTTGGGACAGGGGAACACTGAAGCTTTCTTT. Complete variable domain (other parts from reference TRBV7-3 and TRBJ1-1): GAGVSQTPSNKVTEKGKYVELRCDPISGHTALYWYRQSLGQGPEFLIYFQGTGAADDSGLPNDRFFAVRPEGSVSTLKIQRTERGDSAVYLCASSLGQGNTEAFFGQGTRLTVV.

V and J are TRBV5-6 and TRBJ2-2; 11 bases match TRBD2. V was clipped by 0 bases and J by 6 bases; unmatched bases: 13. Germline V gene lookup returns CDR1 SGHDT and CDR2 YYEEEE. The CDR3 consists of 19 residues. Written as DNA, the CDR3 is TGTGCCAGCAGCTTGGGTACCGGGACTAGCGGCCTCAGGGCCGGGGAGCTGTTTTTT. Its translation is CASSLGTGTSGLRAGELFF.

V is TRBV28 and J is TRBJ1-1; tentatively, D is TRBD1 (5 bases). CDR3 size: 15 residues. V was cut by 6 bases and J by 3 bases, with 17 bases left in between. The germline CDR1 and CDR2 sequences are MDHEN and SYDVKM. The CDR3 sequence: CASRPPTARHTEAFF. In nucleotides, the CDR3 is TGTGCCAGCAGACCTCCGACAGCCAGACACACTGAAGCTTTCTTT.

This clone was recorded a few times. V is TRBV6-5 and J is TRBJ1-3; tentatively, D is TRBD1 (5 bases). Germline CDR1 reads MNHEY; CDR2 reads SVGAGI. The CDR3 sequence is 16 residues long. V was pared by 2 bases and J by 0 bases, with 11 bases between. The CDR3 region has the DNA TGTGCCAGCAGTTACCGGGGACTTAACTCTGGAAACACCATATATTTT. Its protein is CASSYRGLNSGNTIYF.

The rearrangement uses TRBV27 and TRBJ2-4, with 7 positions matching TRBD1. The V gene end was trimmed by 3 bases and the J gene end by 16 bases; junction bases not matched to a gene: 6. There are 11 residues in the CDR3. Germline CDR1 reads MNHEY; CDR2 reads SMNVEV (reference sequence). The CDR3 region has the DNA TGTGCCAGCAGTTTGGGGGACAGTCTATACTTC. It yields the protein CASSLGDSLYF.